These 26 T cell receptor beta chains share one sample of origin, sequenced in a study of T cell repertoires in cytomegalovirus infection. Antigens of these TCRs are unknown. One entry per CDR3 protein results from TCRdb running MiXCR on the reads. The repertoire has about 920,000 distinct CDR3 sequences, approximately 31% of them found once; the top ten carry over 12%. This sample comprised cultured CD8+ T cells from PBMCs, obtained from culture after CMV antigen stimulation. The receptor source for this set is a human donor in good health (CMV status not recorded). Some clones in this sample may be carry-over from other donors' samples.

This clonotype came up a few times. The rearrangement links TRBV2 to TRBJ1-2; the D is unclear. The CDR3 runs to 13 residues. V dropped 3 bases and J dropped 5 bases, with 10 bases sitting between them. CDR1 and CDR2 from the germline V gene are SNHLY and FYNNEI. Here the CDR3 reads CASSEVTGYGYTF. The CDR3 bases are TGTGCCAGCAGTGAGGTCACTGGATATGGCTACACCTTC.

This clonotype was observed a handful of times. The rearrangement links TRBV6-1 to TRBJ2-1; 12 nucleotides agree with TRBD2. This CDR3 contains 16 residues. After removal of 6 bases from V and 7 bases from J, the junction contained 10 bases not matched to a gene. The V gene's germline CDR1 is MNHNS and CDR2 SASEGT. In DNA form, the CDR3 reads TGTGCCAGCAGCTATGCTAGCGGGGGGGTCGTGAATGAGCAGTTCTTC. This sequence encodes CASSYASGGVVNEQFF.

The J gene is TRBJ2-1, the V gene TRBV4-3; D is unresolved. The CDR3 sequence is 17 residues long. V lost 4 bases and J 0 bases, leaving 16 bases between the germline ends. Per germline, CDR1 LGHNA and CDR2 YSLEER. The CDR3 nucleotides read TGCGCCAGCAGCCCGGGTTACATAATCAGCTCCTACAATGAGCAGTTCTTC. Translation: CASSPGYIISSYNEQFF.

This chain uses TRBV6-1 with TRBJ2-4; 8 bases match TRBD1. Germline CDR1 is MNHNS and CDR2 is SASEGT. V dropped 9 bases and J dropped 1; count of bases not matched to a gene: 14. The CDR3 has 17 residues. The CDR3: CASIMDRVGVAKNIQYF. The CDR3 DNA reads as TGTGCCAGTATAATGGACAGGGTTGGAGTGGCCAAAAACATTCAGTACTTC.

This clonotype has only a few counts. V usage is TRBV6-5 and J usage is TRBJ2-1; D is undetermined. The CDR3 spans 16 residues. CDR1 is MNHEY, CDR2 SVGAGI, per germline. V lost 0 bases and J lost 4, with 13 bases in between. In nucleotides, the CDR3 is TGTGCCAGCAGTTACTCGATAGGGTTCGTATACAATGAGCAGTTCTTC. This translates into CASSYSIGFVYNEQFF.

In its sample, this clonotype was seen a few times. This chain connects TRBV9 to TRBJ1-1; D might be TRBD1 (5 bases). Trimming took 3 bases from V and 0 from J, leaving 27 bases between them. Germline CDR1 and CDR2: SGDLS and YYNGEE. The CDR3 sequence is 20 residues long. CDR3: CASSGAALIRDGKMNTEAFF. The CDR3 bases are TGTGCCAGCAGCGGAGCGGCCTTAATACGGGACGGCAAAATGAACACTGAAGCTTTCTTT.

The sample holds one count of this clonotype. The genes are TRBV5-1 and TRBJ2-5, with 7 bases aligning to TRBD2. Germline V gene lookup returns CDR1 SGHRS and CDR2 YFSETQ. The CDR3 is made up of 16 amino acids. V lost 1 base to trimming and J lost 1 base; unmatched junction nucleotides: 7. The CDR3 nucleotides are TGCGCCAGCAGCTTGTTCCTTACTAGCGTCCAAGAGACCCAGTACTTC. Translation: CASSLFLTSVQETQYF.

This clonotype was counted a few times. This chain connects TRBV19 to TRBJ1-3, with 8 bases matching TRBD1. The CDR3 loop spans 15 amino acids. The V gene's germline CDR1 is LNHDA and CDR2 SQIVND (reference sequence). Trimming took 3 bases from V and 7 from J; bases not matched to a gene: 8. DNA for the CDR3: TGTGCCAGTAGTATCGGGACAGGAGGACCCAACACCATATATTTT. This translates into CASSIGTGGPNTIYF.

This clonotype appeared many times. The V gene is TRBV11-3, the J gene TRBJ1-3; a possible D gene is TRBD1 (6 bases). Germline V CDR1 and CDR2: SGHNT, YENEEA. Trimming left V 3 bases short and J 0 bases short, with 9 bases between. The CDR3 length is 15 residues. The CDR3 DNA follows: TGTGCCAGCAGCTTGGACAGTAGCTCTGGAAACACCATATATTTT. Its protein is CASSLDSSSGNTIYF. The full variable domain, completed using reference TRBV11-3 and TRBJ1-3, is EAGVVQSPRYKIIEKKQPVAFWCNPISGHNTLYWYLQNLGQGPELLIRYENEEAVDDSQLPKDRFSAERLKGVDSTLKIQPAELGDSAVYLCASSLDSSSGNTIYFGEGSWLTVV.

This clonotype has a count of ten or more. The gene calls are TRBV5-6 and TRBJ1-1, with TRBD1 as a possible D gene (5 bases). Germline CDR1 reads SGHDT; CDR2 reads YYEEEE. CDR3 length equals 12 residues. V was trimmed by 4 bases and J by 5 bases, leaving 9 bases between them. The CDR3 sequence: CASSDRQTEAFF. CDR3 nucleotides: TGTGCCAGCAGCGATCGACAGACTGAAGCTTTCTTT.

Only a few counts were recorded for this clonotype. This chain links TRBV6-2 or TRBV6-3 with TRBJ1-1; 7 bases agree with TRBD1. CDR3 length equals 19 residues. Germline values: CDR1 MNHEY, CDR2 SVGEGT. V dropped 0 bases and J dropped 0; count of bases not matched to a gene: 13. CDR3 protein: CASSYSGQDDLYMNTEAFF. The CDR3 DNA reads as TGTGCCAGCAGTTACTCTGGACAGGATGATTTGTACATGAACACTGAAGCTTTCTTT.

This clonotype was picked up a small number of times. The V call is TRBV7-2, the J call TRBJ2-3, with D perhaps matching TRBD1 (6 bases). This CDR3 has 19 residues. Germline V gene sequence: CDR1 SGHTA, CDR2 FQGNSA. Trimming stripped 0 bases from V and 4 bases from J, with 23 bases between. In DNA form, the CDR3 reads TGTGCCAGCAGCTTAGCGGAGGCAGGGGCAAGTATTACTCCAGATACGCAGTATTTT. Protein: CASSLAEAGASITPDTQYF.

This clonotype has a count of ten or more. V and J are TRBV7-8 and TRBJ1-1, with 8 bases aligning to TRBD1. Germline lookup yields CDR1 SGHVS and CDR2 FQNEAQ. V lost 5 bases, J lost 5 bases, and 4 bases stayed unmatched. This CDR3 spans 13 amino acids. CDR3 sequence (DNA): TGTGCCAGCAGCAGCTACAGGGGGACTGAAGCTTTCTTT. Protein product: CASSSYRGTEAFF.

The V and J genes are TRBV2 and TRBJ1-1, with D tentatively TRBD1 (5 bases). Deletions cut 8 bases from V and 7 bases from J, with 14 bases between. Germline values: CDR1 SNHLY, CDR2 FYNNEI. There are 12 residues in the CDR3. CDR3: CASPRGGDEAFF. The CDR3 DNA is TGTGCCAGCCCGAGGGGCGGGGATGAAGCTTTCTTT.

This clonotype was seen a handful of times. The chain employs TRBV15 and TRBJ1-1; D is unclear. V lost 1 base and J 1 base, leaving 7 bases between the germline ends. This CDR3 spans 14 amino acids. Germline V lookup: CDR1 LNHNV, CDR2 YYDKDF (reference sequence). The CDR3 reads CATSRGLGNTEAFF. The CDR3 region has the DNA TGTGCCACCAGCAGAGGGTTGGGGAACACTGAAGCTTTCTTT.

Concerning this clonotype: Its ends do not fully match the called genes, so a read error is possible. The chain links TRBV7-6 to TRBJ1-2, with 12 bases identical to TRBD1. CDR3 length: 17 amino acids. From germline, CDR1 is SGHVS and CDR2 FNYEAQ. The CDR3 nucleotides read TGTGTCAGCAGCTTAGGGGGACAGGGGGCGATTAACTATGGCTACACCTTC. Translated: CVSSLGGQGAINYGYTF. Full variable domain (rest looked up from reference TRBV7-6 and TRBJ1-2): GAGVSQSPRYKVTKRGQDVALRCDPISGHVSLYWYRQALGQGPEFLTYFNYEAQQDKSGLPNDRFSAERPEGSISTLTIQRTEQRDSAMYRCVSSLGGQGAINYGYTFGSGTRLTVV.

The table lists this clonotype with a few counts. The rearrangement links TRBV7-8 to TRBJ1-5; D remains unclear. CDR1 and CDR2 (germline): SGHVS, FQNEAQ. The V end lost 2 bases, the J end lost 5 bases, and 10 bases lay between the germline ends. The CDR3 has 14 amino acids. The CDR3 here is CASSLKRGHQPQHF. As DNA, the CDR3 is TGTGCCAGCAGCTTAAAAAGAGGGCATCAGCCCCAGCATTTT.

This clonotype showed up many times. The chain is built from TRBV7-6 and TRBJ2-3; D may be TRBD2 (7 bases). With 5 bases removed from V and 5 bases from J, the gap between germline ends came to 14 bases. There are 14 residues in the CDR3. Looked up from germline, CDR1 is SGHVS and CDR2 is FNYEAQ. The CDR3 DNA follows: TGTGCCAGCAGCCCGGGGGGCGGTGGAGATACGCAGTATTTT. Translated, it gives CASSPGGGGDTQYF.

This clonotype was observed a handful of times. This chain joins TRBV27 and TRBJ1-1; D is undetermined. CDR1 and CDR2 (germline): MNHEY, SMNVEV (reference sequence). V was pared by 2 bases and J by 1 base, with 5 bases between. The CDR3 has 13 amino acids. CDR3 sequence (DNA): TGTGCCAGCAGTTTACGGGCGAACACTGAAGCTTTCTTT. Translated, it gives CASSLRANTEAFF.

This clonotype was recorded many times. The CDR3 loop reads CASSAGLAGVNTGELFF. The CDR3 DNA reads as TGTGCCAGCAGCGCGGGACTAGCGGGGGTTAACACCGGGGAGCTGTTTTTT. The genes are TRBV7-6 and TRBJ2-2; 14 nucleotides align to TRBD2. This CDR3 comprises 17 residues. The germline gives CDR1 SGHVS, CDR2 FNYEAQ. V shed 5 bases and J 2 bases; nucleotides not matched to a gene: 4.

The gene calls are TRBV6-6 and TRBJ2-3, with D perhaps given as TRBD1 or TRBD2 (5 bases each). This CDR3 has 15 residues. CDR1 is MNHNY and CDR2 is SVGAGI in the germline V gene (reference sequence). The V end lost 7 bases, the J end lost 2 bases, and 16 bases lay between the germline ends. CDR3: CASNNQGPFTDTQYF. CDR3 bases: TGTGCCAGCAATAACCAGGGACCCTTCACAGATACGCAGTATTTT.

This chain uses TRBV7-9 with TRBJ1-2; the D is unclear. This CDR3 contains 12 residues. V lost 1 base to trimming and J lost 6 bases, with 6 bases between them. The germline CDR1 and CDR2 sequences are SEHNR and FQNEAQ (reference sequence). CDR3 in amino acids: CASSLGVNGYTF. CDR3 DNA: TGTGCCAGCAGCTTAGGGGTAAATGGCTACACCTTC.

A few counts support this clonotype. The CDR3 sequence is CASRPSSGGWTEAFF. CDR3 bases: TGTGCCAGCAGGCCATCCTCAGGGGGGTGGACTGAAGCTTTCTTT. The rearrangement links TRBV12-3 or TRBV12-4 to TRBJ1-1, with TRBD1 identical over 7 bases. Trimming took 6 bases from V and 5 from J; bases not matched to a gene: 12. The CDR3 extends over 15 amino acids.

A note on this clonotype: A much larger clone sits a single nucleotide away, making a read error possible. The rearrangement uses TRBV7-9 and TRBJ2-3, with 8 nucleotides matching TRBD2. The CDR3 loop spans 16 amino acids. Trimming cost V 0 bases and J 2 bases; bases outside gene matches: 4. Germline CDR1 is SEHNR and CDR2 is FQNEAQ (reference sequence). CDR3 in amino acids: CASSLALAGNTDTQYF. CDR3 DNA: TGTGCCAGCAGCTTAGCTCTAGCGGGCAACACAGATACGCAGTATTTT.

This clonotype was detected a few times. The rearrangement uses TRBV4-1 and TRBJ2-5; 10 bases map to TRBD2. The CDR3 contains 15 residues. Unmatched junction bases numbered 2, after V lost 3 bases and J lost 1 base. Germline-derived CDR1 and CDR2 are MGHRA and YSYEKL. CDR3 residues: CASSQTSGSQETQYF. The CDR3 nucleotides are TGCGCCAGCAGCCAGACTAGCGGGTCCCAAGAGACCCAGTACTTC.

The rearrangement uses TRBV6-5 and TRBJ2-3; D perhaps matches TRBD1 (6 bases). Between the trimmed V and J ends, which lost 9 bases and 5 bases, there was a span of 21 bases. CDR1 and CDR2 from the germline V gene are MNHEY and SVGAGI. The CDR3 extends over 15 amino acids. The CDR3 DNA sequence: TGTGCCAGTCCGAGGACAGCCCCAATACGAGATACGCAGTATTTT. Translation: CASPRTAPIRDTQYF.